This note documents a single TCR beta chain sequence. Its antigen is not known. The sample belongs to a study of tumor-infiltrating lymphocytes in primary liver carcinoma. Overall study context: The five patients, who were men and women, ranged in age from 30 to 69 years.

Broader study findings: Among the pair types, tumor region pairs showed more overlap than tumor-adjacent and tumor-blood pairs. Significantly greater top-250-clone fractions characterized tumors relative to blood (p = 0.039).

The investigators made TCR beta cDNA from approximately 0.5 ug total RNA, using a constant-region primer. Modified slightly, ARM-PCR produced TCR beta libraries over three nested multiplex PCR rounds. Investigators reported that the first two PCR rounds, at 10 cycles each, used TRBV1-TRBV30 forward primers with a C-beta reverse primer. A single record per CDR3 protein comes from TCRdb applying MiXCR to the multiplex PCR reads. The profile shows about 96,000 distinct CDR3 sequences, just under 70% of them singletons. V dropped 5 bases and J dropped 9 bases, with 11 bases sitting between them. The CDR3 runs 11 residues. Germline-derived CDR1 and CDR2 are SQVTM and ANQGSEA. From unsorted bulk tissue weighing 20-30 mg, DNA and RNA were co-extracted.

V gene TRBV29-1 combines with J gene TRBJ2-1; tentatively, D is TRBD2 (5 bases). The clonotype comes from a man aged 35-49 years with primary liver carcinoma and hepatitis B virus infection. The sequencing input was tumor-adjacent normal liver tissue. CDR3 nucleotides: TGCAGCGTTTGGACTCATAGTGAGCAGTTCTTC. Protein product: CSVWTHSEQFF.